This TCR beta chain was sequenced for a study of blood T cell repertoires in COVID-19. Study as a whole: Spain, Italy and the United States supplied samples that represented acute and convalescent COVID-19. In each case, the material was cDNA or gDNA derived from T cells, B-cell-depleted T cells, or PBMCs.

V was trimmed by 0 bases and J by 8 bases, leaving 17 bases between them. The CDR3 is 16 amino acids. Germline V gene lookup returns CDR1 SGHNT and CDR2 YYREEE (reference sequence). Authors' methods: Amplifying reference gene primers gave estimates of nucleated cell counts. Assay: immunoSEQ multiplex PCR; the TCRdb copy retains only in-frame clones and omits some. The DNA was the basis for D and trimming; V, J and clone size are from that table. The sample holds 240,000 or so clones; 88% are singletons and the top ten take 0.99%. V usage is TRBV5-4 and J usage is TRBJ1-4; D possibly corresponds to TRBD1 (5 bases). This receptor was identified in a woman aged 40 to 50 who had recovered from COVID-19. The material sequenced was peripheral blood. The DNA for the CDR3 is TGTGCCAGCAGCTTGGGGGGGGGTTCTGTGGAGGAAAAACTGTTTTTT. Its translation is CASSLGGGSVEEKLFF. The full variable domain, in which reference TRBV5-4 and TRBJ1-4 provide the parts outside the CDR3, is ETGVTQSPTHLIKTRGQQVTLRCSSQSGHNTVSWYQQALGQGPQFIFQYYREEENGRGNFPPRFSGLQFPNYSSELNVNALELDDSALYLCASSLGGGSVEEKLFFGSGTQLSVL.